This record looks at one T cell receptor (beta chain) sequence and its context. This record belongs to a study of shared clonotypes between healthy human individuals. Losses at the gene ends were 2 bases for V and 4 bases for J; bases not matched to a gene: 11. Germline V CDR1 and CDR2: SGHAT, FQDESV (reference sequence). The CDR3 length is 18 residues. Only in-frame clones appear in the TCRdb table, and some are missing; sequencing was by immunoSEQ multiplex PCR. The data show around 450,000 clones, 79% seen once. The TCR was taken from a woman aged 40 to 50 in good health. Some clones in this sample may be carry-over from other donors' samples. The rearrangement uses TRBV11-1 and TRBJ2-1; TRBD2 matches 10 bases. The sequencing sample was made of PBMCs. The DNA for the CDR3 is TGTGCCAGCAGCTTAACCCTTCCGGCTAGCGGGGGATACAATGAGCAGTTCTTC. This encodes CASSLTLPASGGYNEQFF.